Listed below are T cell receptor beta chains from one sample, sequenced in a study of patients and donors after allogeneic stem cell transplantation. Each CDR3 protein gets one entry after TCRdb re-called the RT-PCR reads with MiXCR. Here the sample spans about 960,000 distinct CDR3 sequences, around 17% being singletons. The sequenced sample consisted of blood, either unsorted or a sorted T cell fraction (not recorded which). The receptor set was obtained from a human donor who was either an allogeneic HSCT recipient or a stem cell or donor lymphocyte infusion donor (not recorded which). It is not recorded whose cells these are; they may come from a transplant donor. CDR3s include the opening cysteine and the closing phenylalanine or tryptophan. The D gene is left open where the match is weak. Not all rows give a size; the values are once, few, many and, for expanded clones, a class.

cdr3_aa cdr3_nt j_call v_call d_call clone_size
CASSQEQTFYNEQFF TGCGCCAGCAGCCAAGAACAGACCTTCTACAATGAGCAGTTCTTC TRBJ2-1 TRBV4-1 - few
CASSFGPPSDRPYEQYF TGTGCCAGCAGTTTCGGGCCCCCCTCGGACAGACCCTACGAGCAGTACTTC TRBJ2-7 TRBV12-3/TRBV12-4 - few
CATTDREWLSSYNEQFF TGCGCCACTACGGACAGGGAGTGGCTCAGCTCCTACAATGAGCAGTTCTTC TRBJ2-1 TRBV5-1 TRBD1 -
CASNTGTLSYEQYF TGTGCCAGCAACACCGGGACACTCTCCTACGAGCAGTACTTC TRBJ2-7 TRBV2 - -
CASREGPGNTGELFF TGCGCCAGCAGAGAGGGGCCAGGGAACACCGGGGAGCTGTTTTTT TRBJ2-2 TRBV5-1 - few
CASSLVLAGVNTDTQYF TGTGCCAGCAGTTTAGTTCTAGCGGGGGTAAACACAGATACGCAGTATTTT TRBJ2-3 TRBV12-3/TRBV12-4 TRBD2 many
CASSQGLKDRDRYEQYF TGTGCCAGCAGCCAGGGCCTTAAGGACAGGGACCGCTACGAGCAGTACTTC TRBJ2-7 TRBV7-8 TRBD1 -
CASSLELSLAGAHEQYF TGTGCCAGCAGCTTAGAGCTCTCACTAGCGGGAGCTCACGAGCAGTACTTC TRBJ2-7 TRBV7-2 TRBD2 few
CASSPQGMGGYTF TGTGCCAGCAGTCCACAGGGTATGGGGGGCTACACCTTC TRBJ1-2 TRBV12-3/TRBV12-4 - -
CASSGLAWNTGELFF TGTGCCAGCAGTGGCTTAGCCTGGAACACCGGGGAGCTGTTTTTT TRBJ2-2 TRBV2 - -
CAISPGGGCQETQYF TGTGCCATCAGCCCCGGCGGGGGGTGCCAAGAGACCCAGTACTTC TRBJ2-5 TRBV10-3 TRBD2 -
CASSVAAPNTGELFF TGTGCCAGCAGCGTAGCCGCTCCGAACACCGGGGAGCTGTTTTTT TRBJ2-2 TRBV9 - -
CSARRSNEQYF TGCAGTGCTAGACGCTCGAACGAGCAGTACTTC TRBJ2-7 TRBV20-1 - few
CASSLGSGQKLFF TGTGCCAGCAGTTTAGGGTCAGGGCAAAAACTGTTTTTT TRBJ1-4 TRBV12-3/TRBV12-4 - few
CASSLVPGGGNQPQHF TGTGCCAGCAGCTTAGTCCCGGGGGGGGGCAATCAGCCCCAGCATTTT TRBJ1-5 TRBV11-2 - -
CASTGTSGSFVGELFF TGTGCCAGCACTGGGACTAGCGGGAGTTTTGTCGGGGAGCTGTTTTTT TRBJ2-2 TRBV25-1 TRBD2 -
CASTQRGTNYGYTF TGTGCCAGCACCCAAAGGGGCACTAACTATGGCTACACCTTC TRBJ1-2 TRBV12-3/TRBV12-4 - -
CASSPETGVIIGTEAFF TGTGCCAGCAGCCCGGAGACGGGGGTAATAATTGGGACTGAAGCTTTCTTT TRBJ1-1 TRBV7-9 - -
CASSYSGTRNEQFF TGTGCCAGCAGTTACTCCGGGACTCGAAATGAGCAGTTCTTC TRBJ2-1 TRBV6-2/TRBV6-3 - few
CSAPSPRPVGQPQHF TGCAGTGCTCCCTCCCCTAGACCGGTGGGTCAGCCCCAGCATTTT TRBJ1-5 TRBV20-1 - -
CASSRTAGLNQPQHF TGTGCCAGCAGCCGAACGGCAGGGCTAAATCAGCCCCAGCATTTT TRBJ1-5 TRBV5-6 - few
CAWSGTSLNNEQFF TGTGCCTGGAGTGGGACATCCCTAAACAATGAGCAGTTCTTC TRBJ2-1 TRBV30 - -
CASKTTGAGHSPLHF TGTGCCAGCAAAACGACAGGGGCGGGTCATTCACCCCTCCACTTT TRBJ1-6 TRBV6-2/TRBV6-3 TRBD1 -
CSVSALTGYTF TGCAGCGTCTCTGCCCTTACGGGCTACACCTTC TRBJ1-2 TRBV29-1 - few
CAIKSGTGGYEQYF TGTGCCATCAAATCCGGGACAGGGGGGTACGAGCAGTACTTC TRBJ2-7 TRBV10-3 TRBD1 few
CSAQTGGGYEQYF TGCAGTGCTCAGACAGGGGGCGGGTACGAGCAGTACTTC TRBJ2-7 TRBV20-1 TRBD1 -
CASRNGQIVTNYGYTF TGCGCCAGCAGAAATGGACAGATTGTTACTAACTATGGCTACACCTTC TRBJ1-2 TRBV5-1 - -
CATSRSVHHPYNEQFF TGTGCCACCAGCAGATCCGTACACCACCCTTACAATGAGCAGTTCTTC TRBJ2-1 TRBV15 - many
CASTGAQETQYF TGTGCTAGCACGGGGGCGCAAGAGACCCAGTACTTC TRBJ2-5 TRBV12-5 - -